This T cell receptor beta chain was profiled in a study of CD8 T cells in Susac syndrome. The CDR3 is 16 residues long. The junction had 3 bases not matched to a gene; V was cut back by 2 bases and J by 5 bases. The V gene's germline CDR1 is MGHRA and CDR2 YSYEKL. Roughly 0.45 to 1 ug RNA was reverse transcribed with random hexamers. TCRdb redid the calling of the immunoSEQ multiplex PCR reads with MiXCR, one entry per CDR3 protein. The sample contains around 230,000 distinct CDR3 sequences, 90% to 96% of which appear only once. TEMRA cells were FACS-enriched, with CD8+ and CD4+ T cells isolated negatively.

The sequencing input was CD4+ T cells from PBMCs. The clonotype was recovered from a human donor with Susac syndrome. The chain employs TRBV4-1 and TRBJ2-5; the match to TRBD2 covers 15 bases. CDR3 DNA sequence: TGCGCCAGCAGCCAATTGGGACTAGCGGGAGGCGAGACCCAGTACTTC. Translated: CASSQLGLAGGETQYF.